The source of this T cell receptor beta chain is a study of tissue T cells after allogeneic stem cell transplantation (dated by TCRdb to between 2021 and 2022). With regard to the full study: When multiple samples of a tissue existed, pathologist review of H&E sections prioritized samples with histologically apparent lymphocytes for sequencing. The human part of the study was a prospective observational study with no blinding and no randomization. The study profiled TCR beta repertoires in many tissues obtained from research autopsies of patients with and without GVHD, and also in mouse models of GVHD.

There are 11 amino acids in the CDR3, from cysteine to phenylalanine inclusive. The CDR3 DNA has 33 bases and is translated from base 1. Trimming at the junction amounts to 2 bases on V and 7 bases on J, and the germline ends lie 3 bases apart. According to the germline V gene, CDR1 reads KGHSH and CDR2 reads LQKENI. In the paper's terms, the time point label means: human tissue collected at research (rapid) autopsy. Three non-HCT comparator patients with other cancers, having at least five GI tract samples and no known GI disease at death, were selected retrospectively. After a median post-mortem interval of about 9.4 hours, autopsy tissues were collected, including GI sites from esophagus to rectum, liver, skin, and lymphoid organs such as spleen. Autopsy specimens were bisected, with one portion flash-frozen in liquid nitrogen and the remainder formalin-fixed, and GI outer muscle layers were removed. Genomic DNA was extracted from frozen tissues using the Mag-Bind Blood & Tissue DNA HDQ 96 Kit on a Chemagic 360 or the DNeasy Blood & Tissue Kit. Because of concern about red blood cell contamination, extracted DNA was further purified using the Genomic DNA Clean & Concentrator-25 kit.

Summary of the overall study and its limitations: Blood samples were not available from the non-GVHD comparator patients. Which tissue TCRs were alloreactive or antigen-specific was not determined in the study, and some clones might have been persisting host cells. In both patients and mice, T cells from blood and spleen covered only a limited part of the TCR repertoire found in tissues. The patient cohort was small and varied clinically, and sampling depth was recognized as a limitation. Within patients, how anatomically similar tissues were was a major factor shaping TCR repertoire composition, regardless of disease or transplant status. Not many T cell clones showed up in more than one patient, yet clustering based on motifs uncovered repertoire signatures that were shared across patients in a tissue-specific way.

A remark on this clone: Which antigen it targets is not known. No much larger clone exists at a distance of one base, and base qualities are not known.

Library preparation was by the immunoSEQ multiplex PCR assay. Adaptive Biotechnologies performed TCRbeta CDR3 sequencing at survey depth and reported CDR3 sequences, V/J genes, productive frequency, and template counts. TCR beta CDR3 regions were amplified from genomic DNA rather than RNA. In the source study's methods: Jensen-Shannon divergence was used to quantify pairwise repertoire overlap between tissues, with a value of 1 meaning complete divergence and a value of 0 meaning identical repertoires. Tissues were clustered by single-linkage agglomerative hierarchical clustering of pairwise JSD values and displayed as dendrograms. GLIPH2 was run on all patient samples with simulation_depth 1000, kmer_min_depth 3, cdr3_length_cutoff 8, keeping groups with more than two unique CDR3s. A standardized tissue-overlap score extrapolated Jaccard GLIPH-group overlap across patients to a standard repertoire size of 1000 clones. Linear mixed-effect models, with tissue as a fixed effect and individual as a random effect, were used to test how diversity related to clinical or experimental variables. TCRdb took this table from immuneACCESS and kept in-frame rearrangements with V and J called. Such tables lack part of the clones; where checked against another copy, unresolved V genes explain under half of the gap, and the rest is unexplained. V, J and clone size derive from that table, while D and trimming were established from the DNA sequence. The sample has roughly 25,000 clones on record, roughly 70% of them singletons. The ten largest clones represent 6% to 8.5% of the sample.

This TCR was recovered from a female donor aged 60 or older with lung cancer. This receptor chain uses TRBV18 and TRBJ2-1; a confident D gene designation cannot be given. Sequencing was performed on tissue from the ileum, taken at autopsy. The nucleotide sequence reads TGTGCCAGCTCACCAGTAAATGAGCAGTTCTTC. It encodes CASSPVNEQFF.